This TCR beta chain emerged from a study of blood T cell repertoires in COVID-19. Across the whole study: Collection of acute and convalescent COVID-19 samples took place in the United States, Italy and Spain. PBMCs, B-cell-depleted T cells, or T cells provided the cDNA or gDNA that made up the material.

Trimming stripped 3 bases from V and 0 bases from J, with 10 bases between. This CDR3 comprises 15 residues. Germline V gives CDR1 LNHDA, CDR2 SQIVND (reference sequence). Study processing details: The assay estimated nucleated cells by amplifying reference gene primers. The assay was immunoSEQ multiplex PCR, and TCRdb's table has in-frame clones only and misses some. Clone size and the V and J calls come from that table; the DNA yielded D and trimming. The sample has 150,000 or so clones; approximately 86% are singletons. The clonotype comes from a woman aged 55-70 years with acute or convalescent COVID-19. This chain joins TRBV19 and TRBJ2-3, with unresolved D. Material for sequencing was peripheral blood. CDR3: CASSILLTSTDTQYF. The DNA of the CDR3 is TGTGCCAGTAGTATCTTGCTAACTAGCACAGATACGCAGTATTTT. The full variable domain, completed using reference TRBV19 and TRBJ2-3, is DGGITQSPKYLFRKEGQNVTLSCEQNLNHDAMYWYRQDPGQGLRLIYYSQIVNDFQKGDIAEGYSVSREKKESFPLTVTSAQKNPTAFYLCASSILLTSTDTQYFGPGTRLTVL.